This T cell receptor beta chain was sequenced for a study of T cells after yellow fever vaccination. General study findings and limits: In FACS-sorted repertoires, abundant clonotypes from the bulk population could appear as contaminants. Only a minor proportion of clonotypes was detected across both CD4 and CD8 compartments.

Trimming removed 0 bases from V and 3 bases from J; junction bases left unmatched: 1. CDR3 size: 14 residues. Germline lookup yields CDR1 SGHNT and CDR2 YYREEE (reference sequence). TCRdb reprocessed the 5' RACE reads with MiXCR, giving one entry per CDR3 protein. The data show around 350,000 distinct CDR3 sequences, approximately 6% seen once. In its sample, this clonotype was seen a few times. The antigen is unknown. This may come from a read error, since a much larger clone is one base off. The chain is built from TRBV5-4 and TRBJ2-7, with 9 bases lining up with TRBD2. The sample was PBMCs, taken 5 days after the yellow fever booster vaccination. The source of this sequence is a man aged 30 to 39 who received the YFV17D yellow fever vaccine. The CDR3: CASSLGLADYEQYF. Here the CDR3 DNA reads TGTGCCAGCAGCTTGGGACTAGCGGACTACGAGCAGTACTTC. The variable domain in full, with the rest retrieved from reference TRBV5-4 and TRBJ2-7, is ETGVTQSPTHLIKTRGQQVTLRCSSQSGHNTVSWYQQALGQGPQFIFQYYREEENGRGNFPPRFSGLQFPNYSSELNVNALELDDSALYLCASSLGLADYEQYFGPGTRLTVT.